This TCR beta chain stems from a study of T cells in Graves' hyperthyroidism and ophthalmopathy. Absent ophthalmopathy progression within 18 months defined stable Graves' hyperthyroidism. In germline, CDR1 is SNHLY, CDR2 FYNNEI. CDR3 length: 15 residues. V dropped 6 bases and J dropped 6; count of bases not matched to a gene: 10. RNA transcripts were the template for amplifying TCR beta CDR3 regions. HTBI primers were employed in a first-round RT-PCR of the TCR CDR3. TCRdb used MiXCR to reprocess the multiplex PCR reads, holding one entry per CDR3 protein. Found here are 600,000 or so distinct CDR3 sequences, more than 45% of them singletons; the top ten hold just over 8%.

The V and J genes are TRBV2 and TRBJ1-1, with 10 bases that match TRBD1. This receptor was obtained from a young woman with Graves' hyperthyroidism. Material for sequencing was peripheral blood or thyroid tissue (not recorded which). This chain's CDR3 is CASRRRDRGGAEAFF. The CDR3 DNA follows: TGTGCCAGCAGAAGGAGGGACAGGGGTGGTGCTGAAGCTTTCTTT.